This T cell receptor beta chain was recorded in a study of tumor-infiltrating lymphocytes in primary liver carcinoma. Findings and limits, study-wide: Only about 7-24% of top clones were detected in all five tumor regions.

Production of TCR beta cDNA used approximately 0.55 ug total RNA together with a constant-region primer. Each TCR beta library was derived from three nested multiplex PCR rounds that employed slightly modified ARM-PCR. TCRdb redid the calling of the multiplex PCR reads with MiXCR, one entry per CDR3 protein. The sample holds around 70,000 distinct CDR3 sequences, almost 70% seen once. Scientists recovered RNA and DNA together from about 21-30 mg of unsorted bulk tissue. This clonotype was detected only once. Its antigen is as yet unknown. Material for sequencing was liver tumor tissue from sampling region 4. The sample's subset: tumor region T4, right-lateral pole. This receptor was identified in a man aged 35 to 55 with primary liver carcinoma and hepatitis B virus infection.

Here the CDR3 DNA reads TGTGCCAGCAGTGAGGGACGTATGTCTAAGGAGCAGTACTTC. Translation: CASSEGRMSKEQYF. V and J are TRBV6-1 and TRBJ2-7; D is possibly TRBD1 or TRBD2 (5 bases each). The CDR3 is 14 amino acids. Trimming stripped 3 bases from V and 7 bases from J, with 16 bases between. Germline lookup yields CDR1 MNHNS and CDR2 SASEGT.